A single sample gave rise to the 2 T cell receptor beta chains below, sequenced in a study of blood T cell repertoires in COVID-19. Repertoires were generated with immunoSEQ multiplex PCR, while TCRdb's copy carries only in-frame clones and drops some. The table includes fewer than 180,000 clones, about 85% detected once. The source material was peripheral blood. These TCRs come from a woman aged 60-75 years with active or convalescent COVID-19.

The table lists this clone with a count of one. The chain recombines TRBV20-1 with TRBJ2-5, with no clear D. This CDR3 has 10 amino acids. V was clipped by 4 bases and J by 5 bases, with 5 bases between them. Germline CDR1 DFQATT, CDR2 SNEGSKA (reference sequence). The CDR3 DNA follows: TGCAGTGCTACCCGGGAGACCCAGTACTTC. Translation: CSATRETQYF.

This chain uses TRBV29-1 with TRBJ2-1; 10 nucleotides match TRBD1. This CDR3 is built from 13 residues. J lost 9 bases, V lost 5 bases, and 7 bases had no gene match. In germline, CDR1 is SQVTM, CDR2 ANQGSEA. The CDR3 loop is CSVHRDRGREQFF. The CDR3 region has the DNA TGCAGCGTTCACCGGGACAGGGGTCGTGAGCAGTTCTTC.